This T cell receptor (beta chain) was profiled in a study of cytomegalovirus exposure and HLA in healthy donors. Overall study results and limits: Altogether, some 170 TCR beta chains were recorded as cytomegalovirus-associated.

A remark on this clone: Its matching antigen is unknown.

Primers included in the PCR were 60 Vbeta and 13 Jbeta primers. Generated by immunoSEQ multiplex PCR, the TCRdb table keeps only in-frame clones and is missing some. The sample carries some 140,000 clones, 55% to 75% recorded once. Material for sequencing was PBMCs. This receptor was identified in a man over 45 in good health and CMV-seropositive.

The chain's CDR3 is CASEQGDYGYTF. The CDR3 bases are TGTGCCAGCGAACAGGGGGACTATGGCTACACCTTC. V is TRBV2 and J is TRBJ1-2; 8 nucleotides agree with TRBD1. Germline V CDR1 and CDR2: SNHLY, FYNNEI. The CDR3 sequence is 12 residues long. V gave up 8 bases and J gave up 3 bases; unmatched junction bases: 2.